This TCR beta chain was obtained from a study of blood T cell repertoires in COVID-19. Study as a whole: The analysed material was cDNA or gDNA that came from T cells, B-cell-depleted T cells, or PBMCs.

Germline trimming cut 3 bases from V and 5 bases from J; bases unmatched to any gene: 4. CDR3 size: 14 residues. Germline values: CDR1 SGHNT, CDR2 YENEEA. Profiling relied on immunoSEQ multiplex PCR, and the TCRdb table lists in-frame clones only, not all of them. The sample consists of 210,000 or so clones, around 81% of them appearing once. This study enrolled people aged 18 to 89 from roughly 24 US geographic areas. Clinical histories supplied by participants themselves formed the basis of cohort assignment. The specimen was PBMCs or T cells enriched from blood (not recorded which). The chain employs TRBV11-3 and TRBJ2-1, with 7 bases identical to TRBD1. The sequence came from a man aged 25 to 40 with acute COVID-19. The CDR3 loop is CASSFSGGHNEQFF. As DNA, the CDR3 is TGTGCCAGCAGCTTTTCAGGGGGTCACAATGAGCAGTTCTTC.